The rows below give T cell receptor beta chains drawn from one sample of a study of Graves' ophthalmopathy and Graves' hyperthyroidism. Each CDR3 protein is one row after TCRdb ran MiXCR on the multiplex PCR reads. The sample has hundreds of thousands of distinct CDR3 sequences, 22% seen once. Material: peripheral blood. These receptors were taken from a woman aged 18-29 years with stable Graves' hyperthyroidism. Some clones in this sample may be carry-over from other donors' samples. The CDR3 runs from the conserved cysteine through the conserved F or W. D genes are given only for firm matches. Expanded clones are given a class, and other clones once, few, many or no size at all.

size: few; D: .; J: TRBJ1-5; V: TRBV18; DNA: TGTGCCAGCTCAAAGACAGAACGCAATCAGCCCCAGCATTTT; CDR3: CASSKTERNQPQHF
size: many; D: .; J: TRBJ2-7; V: TRBV5-1; DNA: TGCGCCAGCAGCTTGGGACCGAACTCCTACGAGCAGTACTTC; CDR3: CASSLGPNSYEQYF
size: many; D: TRBD2; J: TRBJ2-7; V: TRBV30; DNA: TGTGCCTGGATAGATAGCGGGACCTACGAGCAGTACTTC; CDR3: CAWIDSGTYEQYF
size: many; D: .; J: TRBJ2-5; V: TRBV5-6; DNA: TGTGCCAGCAGCTTGGTGGTTTCCAGGGATCGGGAGACCCAGTACTTC; CDR3: CASSLVVSRDRETQYF
size: many; D: .; J: TRBJ2-7; V: TRBV20-1; DNA: TGCAGTGCTAGGCCCACGGACAGCTACGAGCAGTACTTC; CDR3: CSARPTDSYEQYF
size: many; D: TRBD1; J: TRBJ1-2; V: TRBV12-3/TRBV12-4; DNA: TGTGCCAGCAGTTCGGCAACCGGGACAGAGGGCTACACCTTC; CDR3: CASSSATGTEGYTF
size: few; D: TRBD1; J: TRBJ2-7; V: TRBV24-1; DNA: TGTGCCACCAGTGCCGAGGGGACAGGGTCCTACGAGCAGTACTTC; CDR3: CATSAEGTGSYEQYF
size: many; D: TRBD1; J: TRBJ1-2; V: TRBV19; DNA: TGTGCCAGTAGTATAGCCCGGGACAGCTCACTCTATGGCTACACCTTC; CDR3: CASSIARDSSLYGYTF
size: .; D: .; J: TRBJ1-2; V: TRBV6-5; DNA: TGTGCCAGCAGTTCCCACAGATATGGCTACACCTTC; CDR3: CASSSHRYGYTF
size: many; D: TRBD1; J: TRBJ1-2; V: TRBV20-1; DNA: TGCAGTGCTGGGGACAGGGTCGGGTCGGGATATGGCTACACCTTC; CDR3: CSAGDRVGSGYGYTF
size: few; D: .; J: TRBJ2-2; V: TRBV12-3/TRBV12-4; DNA: TGTGCCAGCATCTTACTACAGGGCGGGGTAGTCACCGGGGAGCTGTTTTTT; CDR3: CASILLQGGVVTGELFF
size: .; D: TRBD2; J: TRBJ2-2; V: TRBV5-1; DNA: TGCGCCAGCAGCTTGGCCGGATCGCCAGAGAATAGCGGGGGGGCCCCCGGGGAGCTGTTTTTT; CDR3: CASSLAGSPENSGGAPGELFF